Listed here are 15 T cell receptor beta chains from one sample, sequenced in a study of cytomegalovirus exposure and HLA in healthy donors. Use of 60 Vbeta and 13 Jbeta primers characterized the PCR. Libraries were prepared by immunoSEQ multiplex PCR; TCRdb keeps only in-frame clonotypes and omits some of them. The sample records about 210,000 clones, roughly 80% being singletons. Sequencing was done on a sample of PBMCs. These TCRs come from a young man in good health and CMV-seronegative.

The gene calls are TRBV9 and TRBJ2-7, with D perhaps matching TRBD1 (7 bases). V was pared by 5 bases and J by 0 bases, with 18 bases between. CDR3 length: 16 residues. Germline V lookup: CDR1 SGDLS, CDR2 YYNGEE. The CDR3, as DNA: TGTGCCAGCAGGGCAGCCAGGGGGGCACTCTCCTACGAGCAGTACTTC. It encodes CASRAARGALSYEQYF. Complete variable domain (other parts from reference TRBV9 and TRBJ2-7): DSGVTQTPKHLITATGQRVTLRCSPRSGDLSVYWYQQSLDQGLQFLIQYYNGEERAKGNILERFSAQQFPDLHSELNLSSLELGDSALYFCASRAARGALSYEQYFGPGTRLTVT.

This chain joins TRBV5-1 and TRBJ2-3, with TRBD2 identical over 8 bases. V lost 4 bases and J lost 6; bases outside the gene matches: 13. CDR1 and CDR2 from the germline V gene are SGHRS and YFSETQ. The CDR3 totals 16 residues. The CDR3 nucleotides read TGCGCCAGCAGCCCCCGGGGAGCGGGGGTGGAGGATACGCAGTATTTT. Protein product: CASSPRGAGVEDTQYF.

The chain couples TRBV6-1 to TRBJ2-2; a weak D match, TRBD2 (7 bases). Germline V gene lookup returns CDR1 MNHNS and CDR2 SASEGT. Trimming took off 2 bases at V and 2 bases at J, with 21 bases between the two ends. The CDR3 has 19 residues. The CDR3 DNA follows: TGTGCCAGCAGTGAAAGTAGTGGGGCGGGGGCCCTTAACACCGGGGAGCTGTTTTTT. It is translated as CASSESSGAGALNTGELFF.

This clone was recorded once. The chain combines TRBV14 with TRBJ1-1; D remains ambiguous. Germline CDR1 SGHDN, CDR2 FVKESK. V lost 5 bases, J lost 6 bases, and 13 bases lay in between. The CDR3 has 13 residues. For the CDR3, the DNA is TGTGCCAGCAGCTACCAACCCGGAGCTGAAGCTTTCTTT. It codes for CASSYQPGAEAFF.

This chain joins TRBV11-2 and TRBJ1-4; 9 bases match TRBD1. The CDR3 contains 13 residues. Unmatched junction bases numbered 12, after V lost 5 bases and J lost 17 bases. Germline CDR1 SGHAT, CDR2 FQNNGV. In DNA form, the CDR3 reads TGTGCCAGCAGCCCAAACCGGGACAGGGCTATATTTTTT. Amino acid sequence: CASSPNRDRAIFF.

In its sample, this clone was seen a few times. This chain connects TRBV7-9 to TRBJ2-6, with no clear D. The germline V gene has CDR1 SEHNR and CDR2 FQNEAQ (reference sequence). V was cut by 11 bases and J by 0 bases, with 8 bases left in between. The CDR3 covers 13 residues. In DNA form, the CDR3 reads TGTGCCCTCCCCCCCTCTGGGGCCAACGTCCTGACTTTC. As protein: CALPPSGANVLTF.

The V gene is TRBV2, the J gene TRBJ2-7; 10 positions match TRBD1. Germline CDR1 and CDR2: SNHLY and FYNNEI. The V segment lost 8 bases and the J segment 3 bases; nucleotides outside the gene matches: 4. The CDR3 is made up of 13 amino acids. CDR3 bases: TGTGCCAGCGGTGGGACAGGGGACTACGAGCAGTACTTC. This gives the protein CASGGTGDYEQYF.

In nucleotides, the CDR3 is TGTGCCATCAAGGGGATTCAAGATGAAAAACTGTTTTTT. It is translated as CAIKGIQDEKLFF. The genes are TRBV10-3 and TRBJ1-4; TRBD1 is a possible D gene (5 bases). The CDR3 has 13 residues. Trimming removed 7 bases at V and 6 bases at J, with 12 bases between. CDR1 and CDR2 (germline): ENHRY, SYGVKD.

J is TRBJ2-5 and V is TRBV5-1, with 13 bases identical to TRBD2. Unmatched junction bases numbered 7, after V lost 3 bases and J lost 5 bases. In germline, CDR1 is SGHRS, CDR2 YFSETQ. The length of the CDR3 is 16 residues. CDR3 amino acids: CASSSRLAGGLETQYF. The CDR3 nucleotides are TGCGCCAGCAGCTCTCGACTAGCGGGGGGCCTGGAGACCCAGTACTTC.

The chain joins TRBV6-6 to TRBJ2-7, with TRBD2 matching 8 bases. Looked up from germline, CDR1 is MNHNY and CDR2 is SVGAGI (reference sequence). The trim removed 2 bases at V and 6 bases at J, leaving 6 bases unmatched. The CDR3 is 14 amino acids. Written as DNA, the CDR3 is TGTGCCAGCAGTTACCGGGGGGGCCCTGCCGAGCAGTACTTC. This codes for CASSYRGGPAEQYF.

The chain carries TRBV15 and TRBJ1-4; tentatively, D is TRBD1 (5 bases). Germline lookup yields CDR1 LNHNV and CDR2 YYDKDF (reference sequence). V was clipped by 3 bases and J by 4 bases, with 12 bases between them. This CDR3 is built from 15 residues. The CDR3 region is CATSSVQGLNEKLFF. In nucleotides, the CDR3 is TGTGCCACCAGCAGTGTCCAGGGCCTTAATGAAAAACTGTTTTTT.

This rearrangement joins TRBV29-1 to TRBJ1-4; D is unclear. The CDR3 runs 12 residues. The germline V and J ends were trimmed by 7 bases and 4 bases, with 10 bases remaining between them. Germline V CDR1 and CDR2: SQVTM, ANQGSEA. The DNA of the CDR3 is TGCAGCGCGCGTGGAGATAATGAAAAACTGTTTTTT. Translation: CSARGDNEKLFF. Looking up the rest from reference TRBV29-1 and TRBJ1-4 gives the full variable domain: SAVISQKPSRDICQRGTSLTIQCQVDSQVTMMFWYRQQPGQSLTLIATANQGSEATYESGFVIDKFPISRPNLTFSTLTVSNMSPEDSSIYLCSARGDNEKLFFGSGTQLSVL.

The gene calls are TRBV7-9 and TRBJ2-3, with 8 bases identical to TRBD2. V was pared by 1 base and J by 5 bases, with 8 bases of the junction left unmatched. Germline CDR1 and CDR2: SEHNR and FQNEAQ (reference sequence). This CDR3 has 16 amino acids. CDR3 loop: CASSLDRGGRGDTQYF. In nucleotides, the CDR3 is TGTGCCAGCAGCTTAGATCGGGGGGGCCGGGGAGATACGCAGTATTTT.

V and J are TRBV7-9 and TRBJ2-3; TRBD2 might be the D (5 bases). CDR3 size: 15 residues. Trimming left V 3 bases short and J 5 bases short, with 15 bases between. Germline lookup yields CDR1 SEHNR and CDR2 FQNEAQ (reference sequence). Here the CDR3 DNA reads TGTGCCAGCAGCTTCGGTATCGGGGAACGAGATACGCAGTATTTT. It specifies CASSFGIGERDTQYF.

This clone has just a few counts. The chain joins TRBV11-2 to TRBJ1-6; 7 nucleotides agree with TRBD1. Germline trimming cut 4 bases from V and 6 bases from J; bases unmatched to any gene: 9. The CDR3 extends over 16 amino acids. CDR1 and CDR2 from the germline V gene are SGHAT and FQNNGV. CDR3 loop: CASSSPTGPINSPLHF. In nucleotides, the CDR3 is TGTGCCAGCAGCTCGCCGACAGGGCCCATTAATTCACCCCTCCACTTT.